These T cell receptor beta chains were read from a single sample in a study of blood T cell repertoires in COVID-19. Only in-frame clones appear in the TCRdb table, and some are missing; sequencing was by immunoSEQ multiplex PCR. The table lists 250,000 to 350,000 clones, roughly 84% of them singletons. Sequences were obtained from peripheral blood. The receptors were gathered from a human donor with COVID-19, enrolled during active disease. The donor label of this sample is uncertain. CDR3s include the opening cysteine and the closing phenylalanine or tryptophan. A D gene is named only where the DNA matches it firmly. Not every row has a clone size; where given, it reads once, few, many or a size class.

16,once,TRBD2,TRBJ2-5,TRBV4-3,CASSQALAGNQETQYF,TGCGCCAGCAGCCAAGCGCTAGCGGGAAACCAAGAGACCCAGTACTTC
14,once,-,TRBJ2-5,TRBV7-9,CASSQAGAAGTQYF,TGTGCCAGCAGCCAGGCGGGGGCCGCTGGGACCCAGTACTTC
15,-,TRBD1,TRBJ2-7,TRBV5-1,CASSLDVGTEEEQYF,TGCGCCAGCAGCTTGGATGTAGGGACAGAAGAAGAGCAGTACTTC
12,-,-,TRBJ2-7,TRBV5-6,CASSAQGGEQYF,TGTGCCAGCAGCGCGCAGGGTGGCGAGCAGTACTTC
13,-,TRBD2,TRBJ2-7,TRBV3-1/TRBV3-2,CASSLTSGYEQYF,TGTGCCAGCAGCCTTACTAGCGGCTACGAGCAGTACTTC
14,-,-,TRBJ1-4,TRBV5-1,CASSLEQGNEKLFF,TGCGCCAGCAGCTTGGAACAGGGAAATGAAAAACTGTTTTTT
12,-,-,TRBJ1-2,TRBV28,CASQQANYGYTF,TGTGCCAGCCAACAGGCTAACTATGGCTACACCTTC
14,-,-,TRBJ1-5,TRBV3-1/TRBV3-2,CASSQARANQPQHF,TGTGCCAGCAGCCAAGCGCGGGCTAATCAGCCCCAGCATTTT
13,-,-,TRBJ1-1,TRBV28,CASSFQVSPEAFF,TGTGCCAGCAGTTTTCAGGTTTCTCCTGAAGCTTTCTTT
14,-,-,TRBJ1-1,TRBV9,CASSDPPENTEAFF,TGTGCCAGCAGCGACCCGCCAGAGAACACTGAAGCTTTCTTT
13,-,TRBD1,TRBJ1-1,TRBV19,CASSWTGDTEAFF,TGTGCCAGTAGTTGGACAGGGGACACTGAAGCTTTCTTT
13,once,TRBD1,TRBJ2-3,TRBV12-3/TRBV12-4,CASSLARGDTQYF,TGTGCCAGCAGTCTCGCCAGGGGGGATACGCAGTATTTT
14,-,-,TRBJ2-7,TRBV23-1,CASSPPSESYEQYF,TGCGCCAGCAGTCCCCCTAGCGAATCCTACGAGCAGTACTTC
16,-,TRBD2,TRBJ2-3,TRBV19,CASSRSSGRDTDTQYF,TGTGCCAGTAGTAGATCTAGCGGGAGGGACACAGATACGCAGTATTTT
15,-,-,TRBJ2-3,TRBV19,CASSLLRQGSDTQYF,TGTGCCAGTAGTCTCCTCCGCCAGGGGTCAGATACGCAGTATTTT
13,-,TRBD1,TRBJ1-2,TRBV29-1,CSVSTGRDYGYTF,TGCAGCGTGTCGACAGGGCGTGACTATGGCTACACCTTC
14,-,TRBD2,TRBJ2-3,TRBV7-8,CASLLAESTDTQYF,TGTGCCAGCTTGCTAGCGGAGAGCACAGATACGCAGTATTTT
18,-,TRBD2,TRBJ2-2,TRBV7-9,CASSLHSGSVMNTGELFF,TGTGCCAGCAGCTTACATAGCGGGTCGGTGATGAACACCGGGGAGCTGTTTTTT
15,-,TRBD1,TRBJ1-4,TRBV20-1,CSASNPEGAVGKLFF,TGCAGTGCTAGTAACCCAGAGGGGGCAGTTGGAAAACTGTTTTTT
14,-,TRBD1,TRBJ1-4,TRBV6-1,CASSEGVQGGKLFF,TGTGCCAGCAGTGAAGGAGTACAGGGGGGAAAACTGTTTTTT
15,-,TRBD1,TRBJ1-1,TRBV19,CATASPGQGFTEAFF,TGTGCCACCGCGTCCCCGGGACAGGGATTCACTGAAGCTTTCTTT
15,-,-,TRBJ1-1,TRBV14,CASSQDLGVNTEAFF,TGTGCCAGCAGCCAAGATCTCGGGGTCAACACTGAAGCTTTCTTT
13,-,-,TRBJ1-1,TRBV3-1/TRBV3-2,CASSQRRTSEAFF,TGTGCCAGCAGCCAACGGAGGACTTCTGAAGCTTTCTTT
14,few,-,TRBJ2-1,TRBV5-1,CASSPGFSYNEQFF,TGCGCCAGCAGCCCGGGGTTCTCCTACAATGAGCAGTTCTTC
13,-,-,TRBJ1-3,TRBV7-9,CASSLAFVDTIYF,TGTGCCAGCAGCTTAGCGTTCGTAGACACCATATATTTT
14,-,-,TRBJ2-6,TRBV28,CASLVSSGANVLTF,TGTGCCAGCCTAGTCTCCTCTGGGGCCAACGTCCTGACTTTC
12,-,-,TRBJ1-1,TRBV7-8,CASSPRGTEAFF,TGTGCCAGCAGCCCACGGGGCACTGAAGCTTTCTTT
16,-,-,TRBJ1-2,TRBV6-6,CASSRQTSGANYGYTF,TGTGCCAGCAGTCGACAAACCTCGGGAGCTAACTATGGCTACACCTTC